The clone carrying this TCR beta chain was detected once. Its antigen is currently unknown. Treatment: oral pan-JAK inhibitor, 5-10 mg twice daily. T lymphocytes (CD4+ and CD8+) were sorted from PBMCs. The authors extracted RNA and reverse transcribed it into cDNA as the sequencing template. Measured with immunoSEQ multiplex PCR; TCRdb has only the in-frame clones, and not every one. The data hold approximately 160,000 clones, with less than 70% observed a single time. The data stem from a study of CD8+ T cells in alopecia areata. Whole-study context: Twice daily, treated patients received 5 to 10 mg of oral tofacitinib.

Findings and limits, study-wide: Higher clonality than in normal scalp was seen in lesional scalp, especially alopecia totalis/universalis.

With 2 bases removed from V and 6 bases from J, the gap between germline ends came to 8 bases. The CDR3 is 12 amino acids. Per germline, CDR1 SGHDN and CDR2 FVKESK. The source is a human donor with alopecia areata. The chain links TRBV14 to TRBJ2-7; D remains ambiguous. The source material was CD4+ T cells sorted from blood, sampled at week 24, from a patient treated with tofacitinib. CDR3 DNA sequence: TGTGCCAGCAGCCAACGCCTTGGCGAGCAGTACTTC. Its protein product is CASSQRLGEQYF.